This TCR beta chain was recovered during a study of CD8 T cells in ankylosing spondylitis. TCRdb reprocessed the 5' RACE reads via MiXCR and lists one record per CDR3 protein. The data contain some 220,000 distinct CDR3 sequences, less than 9.5% of them seen just once; the ten biggest clones take up about 5%. This clonotype was counted ten times or more. The junction had 8 bases not matched to a gene; V was cut back by 3 bases and J by 5 bases. The CDR3 totals 15 residues. Germline V gene lookup returns CDR1 SGHAT and CDR2 FQNNGV. Sequenced input: blood, either unsorted or a sorted T cell fraction (not recorded which). The rearrangement uses TRBV11-2 and TRBJ2-5, with 8 bases matching TRBD2. The sequence was obtained from a female donor with ankylosing spondylitis or in good health (not recorded which). The CDR3 sequence is CASSFYSGNLETQYF. The CDR3 DNA sequence: TGTGCCAGCAGCTTTTATAGCGGGAACCTGGAGACCCAGTACTTC.